This T cell receptor beta chain originates from a study of OX40 agonist ivuxolimab in advanced cancers. Looking at the study overall: Prior anti-PD-1, anti-PD-L1 or anti-CTLA-4 therapy was allowed; around 40% had some. Partial responses were seen in three patients, one with hepatocellular carcinoma and two with cutaneous melanoma.

Overall study findings and caveats: CD4+ and CD8+ blood T cells expanded clonally by week 6 at 0.1 to 3.0 mg/kg.

Germline CDR1 and CDR2: KGHSH and LQKENI. CDR3 length: 13 amino acids. With V trimmed by 4 bases and J by 5 bases, 4 bases remained unmatched. Excluded were patients having autoimmune disease history or systemic immunosuppression. Produced via immunoSEQ multiplex PCR; TCRdb's table is partial and in-frame only. The sample comprises about 78,000 clones, about four fifths of which are singletons, and 0.35% to 0.5% rests with the top ten. Remarks on this clone: What it binds is unknown.

The chain carries TRBV18 and TRBJ1-1; 7 nucleotides agree with TRBD1. The specimen was CD4+ or CD8+ T cells sorted from blood, collected in a trial of the OX40 agonist ivuxolimab. This receptor was taken from an adult with an advanced solid tumor such as melanoma, head and neck, liver or kidney cancer. The CDR3: CASSLQGVTEAFF. The DNA of the CDR3 is TGTGCCAGCTCACTGCAGGGGGTTACTGAAGCTTTCTTT.